Described below is a single T cell receptor beta chain sequence and its context. The sample originates from a study of blood T cell repertoires in COVID-19. Study background: Researchers got acute and convalescent COVID-19 samples from the United States, Italy and Spain. PBMCs, B-cell-depleted T cells, or T cells provided the cDNA or gDNA that made up the material.

All enrollees were roughly 18 to 90 years old and from under 25 US areas. As originally analysed: It was from reference gene primer amplification that nucleated cell counts were estimated. Sequencing was performed with immunoSEQ multiplex PCR; in TCRdb, only in-frame clones are kept and a portion is missing. The V and J calls and clone size are taken from that table; D and trimming were inferred from the DNA. This sample has about 220,000 clones, with under 90% found just once. Sample: PBMCs or T cells enriched from blood (not recorded which). The clonotype originates from a woman between 50 and 59 years old who had been exposed to COVID-19.

CDR3 loop: CASSQDPPTGAFF. Written as DNA, the CDR3 is TGTGCCAGCAGCCAAGATCCCCCGACGGGAGCTTTCTTT. This chain joins TRBV3-1 (or the pseudogene TRBV3-2) and TRBJ1-1; unclear D gene. Trimming took off 0 bases at V and 10 bases at J, with 12 bases between the two ends. Germline assignment: CDR1 LGHDT and CDR2 YNNKEL (reference sequence). The CDR3 is 13 residues long.